Described below is a single T cell receptor (beta chain) sequence and its context. Its antigen is as yet unknown. Germline V CDR1 and CDR2: LNHDA, SQIVND (reference sequence). With 6 bases removed from V and 0 bases from J, the gap between germline ends came to 9 bases. The CDR3 spans 14 residues. The source of the sample is a study of cytomegalovirus exposure and HLA in healthy donors. The overall study: Falling in the Caucasian-associated ancestry cluster were roughly 86% of approximately 410 genotyped donors. Study-level points and caveats: According to the study, roughly 180 TCR beta chains were cytomegalovirus-associated.

The study ran its PCR with 60 Vbeta and 13 Jbeta primers. The data were produced by immunoSEQ multiplex PCR, yet TCRdb's version contains in-frame clones alone and is incomplete. In the table there are around 130,000 clones, about 73% of which are singletons. The rearrangement links TRBV19 to TRBJ2-1; tentatively, D is TRBD1 (5 bases). The sample consisted of PBMCs. The sequence was obtained from a human donor in good health. The CDR3 sequence: CASSQGGSYNEQFF. The DNA for the CDR3 is TGTGCCAGTAGCCAGGGTGGCTCCTACAATGAGCAGTTCTTC.